This TCR beta chain was recovered during a study of shared clonotypes between healthy human individuals. The naive CD8 fraction comprised CD45RO-negative cells positively selected for CCR7 and excluded terminally differentiated effector memory CD45RA+ cells. Comment on this clone: The antigen is not known.

Regarding the study as a whole: Naive subsets typically showed greater estimated richness than memory subsets.

Libraries were prepared by immunoSEQ multiplex PCR; TCRdb keeps only in-frame clonotypes and omits some of them. This table holds about 2 million clones, around 96% found once. The germline V gene has CDR1 MNHEY and CDR2 SMNVEV (reference sequence). V gave up 2 bases and J gave up 1 base, with 9 bases separating them. The CDR3 has 16 residues. What was sequenced was naive CD8+ T cells sorted from blood. This TCR was recovered from a man between 18 and 29 years old in good health. The genes are TRBV27 and TRBJ2-6; TRBD1 or TRBD2 may be the D gene (5 bases each). DNA of the CDR3: TGTGCCAGCAGTTTACTGGGGGAATCTGGGGCCAACGTCCTGACTTTC. The encoded protein is CASSLLGESGANVLTF.